The 11 T cell receptor beta chains in this list originate from one sample, sequenced in a study of response to subunit inactivated influenza vaccine. MiXCR was run by TCRdb on the RT-PCR reads, yielding one entry per CDR3 protein. The sample comprises hundreds of thousands of distinct CDR3 sequences, 11% of which are singletons, and approximately 11% rests with the top ten. These data were also filed under a second study, of T cells expressing NK-cell markers. As that study records: The TCR beta cDNA came from 5'RACE template switching with UMIs.

The material sequenced was PBMCs from blood, taken on the day of vaccination. All receptors come from a man between 45 and 60 years old who received an inactivated influenza vaccine.

This clonotype was recorded many times. This chain links TRBV16 with TRBJ2-1; the match to TRBD1 covers 7 bases. Germline V gene lookup returns CDR1 KGHSY and CDR2 FQNENV. V lost 5 bases and J lost 4; bases outside the gene matches: 11. This CDR3 has 16 amino acids. The CDR3 bases are TGTGCCAGCAGCAAAATTAGAGGGGGCGATTACAATGAGCAGTTCTTC. This sequence encodes CASSKIRGGDYNEQFF.

This clonotype has ten or more counts. V and J are TRBV9 and TRBJ2-4, with 7 bases matching TRBD1. The CDR3 consists of 13 residues. The V gene end was trimmed by 4 bases and the J gene end by 9 bases; junction bases not matched to a gene: 7. The germline gives CDR1 SGDLS, CDR2 YYNGEE. The DNA of the CDR3 is TGTGCCAGCAGCAGGGACAGTCCCCCCATTCAGTACTTC. Translating gives CASSRDSPPIQYF.

This clonotype was observed a few times. CDR3 region: CASSLSSGYYNEQFF. CDR3 DNA: TGTGCCAGCAGCTTATCTAGCGGCTACTACAATGAGCAGTTCTTC. The V gene is TRBV7-2, the J gene TRBJ2-1; 7 bases are a match to TRBD2. V lost 2 bases to trimming and J lost 3 bases; unmatched junction nucleotides: 4. The CDR3 is made up of 15 amino acids. The germline V gene encodes CDR1 SGHTA and CDR2 FQGNSA.

This clonotype occurred a few times. The chain combines TRBV30 with TRBJ1-6; D unresolved. This CDR3 is 12 amino acids long. The germline V gene has CDR1 GTSNPN and CDR2 SVGIG (reference sequence). The germline V and J ends were trimmed by 4 bases and 7 bases, with 8 bases remaining between them. This CDR3 reads CAWIKGNSPLHF. CDR3 nucleotides: TGTGCCTGGATCAAAGGAAATTCACCCCTCCACTTT.

This chain links TRBV28 with TRBJ2-4; 9 nucleotides match TRBD1. CDR3 length equals 12 residues. V lost 4 bases to trimming and J lost 15 bases; unmatched junction nucleotides: 7. Germline CDR1 is MDHEN and CDR2 is SYDVKM. The CDR3 DNA sequence: TGTGCCAGCAGTTCGACAGGGGGTCCAGTGTACTTC. Translation gives CASSSTGGPVYF.

This clonotype was detected ten times or more. The chain has TRBV5-1 and TRBJ1-4; a weak D match, TRBD1 (5 bases). The CDR3 is 16 residues long. V was trimmed by 4 bases and J by 5 bases, leaving 18 bases between them. CDR1 SGHRS and CDR2 YFSETQ come from the germline V gene. The CDR3 loop reads CASSTGSGTRNEKLFF. The CDR3 nucleotides read TGCGCCAGCAGCACGGGCTCCGGGACGAGAAATGAAAAACTGTTTTTT.

The chain has TRBV7-2 and TRBJ2-1, with D unresolved. CDR1 is SGHTA, CDR2 FQGNSA, per germline. The V end lost 3 bases, the J end lost 7 bases, and 7 bases lay between the germline ends. The CDR3 spans 12 residues. DNA of the CDR3: TGTGCCAGCAGCTTGCCAGTGAATGAGCAGTTCTTC. Translation: CASSLPVNEQFF.

The chain combines TRBV11-2 with TRBJ2-5; D is tentatively TRBD1 or TRBD2 (5 bases each). V was trimmed by 3 bases and J by 1 base, leaving 9 bases between them. The CDR3 is 14 amino acids. Germline V gene lookup returns CDR1 SGHAT and CDR2 FQNNGV. CDR3 in amino acids: CASSFIGTQETQYF. CDR3 nucleotide sequence: TGTGCCAGCAGCTTCATAGGGACCCAAGAGACCCAGTACTTC.

This clonotype was seen a handful of times. The chain uses TRBV7-2 and TRBJ1-3; 7 positions match TRBD1. The CDR3 runs 15 residues. Germline assignment: CDR1 SGHTA and CDR2 FQGNSA. V gave up 4 bases and J gave up 6 bases; unmatched junction bases: 9. CDR3 sequence: CASSSTGQRSNTIYF. The CDR3, as DNA: TGTGCCAGCAGCTCGACGGGACAGAGATCAAACACCATATATTTT.

DNA of the CDR3: TGCAGTGCTAGCCAAGACAGGGGCGAGCAGTACTTC. It encodes CSASQDRGEQYF. The chain links TRBV20-1 to TRBJ2-7; 8 bases line up with TRBD1. The CDR3 runs 12 residues. Germline CDR1 and CDR2: DFQATT and SNEGSKA (reference sequence). The J segment lost 6 bases and the V segment lost 3 bases, leaving 4 bases of the junction unmatched.

V gene TRBV5-1 combines with J gene TRBJ2-1; D gene unclear. Germline loops: CDR1 SGHRS, CDR2 YFSETQ. V was trimmed by 0 bases and J by 10 bases, leaving 17 bases between them. The CDR3 is 15 amino acids. The CDR3 protein is CASSLGPSTPTEQFF. Written as DNA, the CDR3 is TGCGCCAGCAGCTTGGGTCCCAGTACGCCGACCGAGCAGTTCTTC.